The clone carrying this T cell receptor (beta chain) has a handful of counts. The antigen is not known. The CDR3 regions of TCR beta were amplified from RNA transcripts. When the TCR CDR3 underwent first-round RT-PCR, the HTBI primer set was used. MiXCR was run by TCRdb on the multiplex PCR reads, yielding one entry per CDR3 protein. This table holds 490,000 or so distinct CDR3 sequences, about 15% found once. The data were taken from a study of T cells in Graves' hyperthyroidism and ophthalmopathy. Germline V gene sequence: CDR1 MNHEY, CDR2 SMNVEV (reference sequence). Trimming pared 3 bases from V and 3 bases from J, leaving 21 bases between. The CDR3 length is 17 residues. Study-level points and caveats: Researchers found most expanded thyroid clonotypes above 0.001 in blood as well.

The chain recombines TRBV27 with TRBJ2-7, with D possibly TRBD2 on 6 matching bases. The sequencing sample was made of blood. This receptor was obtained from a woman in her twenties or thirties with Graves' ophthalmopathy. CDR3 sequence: CASSFRGAWTTLYEQYF. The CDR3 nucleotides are TGTGCCAGCAGTTTTAGAGGGGCCTGGACTACTCTCTACGAGCAGTACTTC.